This T cell receptor (beta chain) was identified in a study of blood T cell repertoires in COVID-19. This clone appeared a few times. This CDR3 contains 14 residues. Germline V gives CDR1 LGHNA, CDR2 YNFKEQ. V dropped 2 bases and J dropped 3 bases, with 8 bases sitting between them. Recovered participants had two consecutive negative NP/OP PCR tests, healthcare professional clearance, or symptom resolution. Assay: immunoSEQ multiplex PCR; the TCRdb copy retains only in-frame clones and omits some. The data show over 150,000 clones, roughly four fifths seen once. The sample comprised PBMCs or T cells enriched from blood (not recorded which). The chain is built from TRBV4-2 and TRBJ1-3; D is uncertain. The clonotype was recovered from a man over 45 who had recovered from COVID-19. The CDR3 sequence is CASSQPSIGNTIYF. CDR3 in DNA: TGTGCCAGCAGCCAACCATCCATTGGAAACACCATATATTTT.